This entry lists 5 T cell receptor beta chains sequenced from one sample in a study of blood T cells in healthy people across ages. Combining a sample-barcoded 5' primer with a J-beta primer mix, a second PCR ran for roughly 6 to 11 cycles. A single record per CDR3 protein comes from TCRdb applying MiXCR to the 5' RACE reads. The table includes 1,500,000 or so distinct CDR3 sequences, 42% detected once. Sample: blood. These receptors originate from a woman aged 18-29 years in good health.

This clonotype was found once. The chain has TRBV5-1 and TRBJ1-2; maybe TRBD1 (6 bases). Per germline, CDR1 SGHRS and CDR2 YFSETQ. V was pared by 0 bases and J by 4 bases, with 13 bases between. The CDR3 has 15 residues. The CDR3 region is CASSLGDKGGYGYTF. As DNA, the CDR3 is TGCGCCAGCAGCTTGGGGGACAAAGGAGGCTATGGCTACACCTTC.

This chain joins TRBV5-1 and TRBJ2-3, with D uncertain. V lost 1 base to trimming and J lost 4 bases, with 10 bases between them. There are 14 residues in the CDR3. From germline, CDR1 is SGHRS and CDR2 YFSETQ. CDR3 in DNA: TGCGCCAGCAGCTTGAATTTGGGCTCAGATACGCAGTATTTT. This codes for CASSLNLGSDTQYF.

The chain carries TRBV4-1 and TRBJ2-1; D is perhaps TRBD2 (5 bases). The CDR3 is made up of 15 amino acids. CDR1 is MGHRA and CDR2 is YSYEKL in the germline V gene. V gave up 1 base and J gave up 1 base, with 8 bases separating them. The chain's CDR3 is CASSQVGVSYNEQFF. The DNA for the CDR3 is TGCGCCAGCAGCCAAGTGGGAGTATCCTACAATGAGCAGTTCTTC.

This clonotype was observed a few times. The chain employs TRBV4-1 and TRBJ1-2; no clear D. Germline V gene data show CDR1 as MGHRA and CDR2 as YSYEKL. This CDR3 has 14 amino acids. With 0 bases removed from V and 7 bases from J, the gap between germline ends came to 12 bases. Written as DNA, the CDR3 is TGCGCCAGCAGCCAAGATGAGGGTTACTCTGGCTACACCTTC. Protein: CASSQDEGYSGYTF.

The CDR3 DNA sequence: TGTGCCAGCAGCCAAGATCATTGGCAGGGCTATGGCTACACCTTC. Translated: CASSQDHWQGYGYTF. V gene TRBV3-1 combines with J gene TRBJ1-2; D may be TRBD1 (5 bases). The CDR3 has 15 residues. The ends were cut back, 0 bases at V and 4 bases at J, with 12 bases in the middle. The germline V gene has CDR1 LGHDT and CDR2 YNNKEL (reference sequence).